The rows below give T cell receptor beta chains drawn from one sample of a study of T cells in tuberculosis. Generated by immunoSEQ multiplex PCR, the TCRdb table keeps only in-frame clones and is missing some. This sample has about 35,000 clones, with roughly nine tenths found just once. The specimen comprised PBMCs, sampled at tuberculosis diagnosis. The receptors here all came from an adult with tuberculosis. Each CDR3 is given with its conserved first and last residue. Fields, in order: J gene, V gene, D gene, clone size, CDR3 DNA, CDR3 protein. The D gene is left open where the match is weak. Expanded clones get a size class; other rows say once, few or many, or leave the size out.

TRBJ2-1,TRBV6-5,TRBD2,NA,TGTGCCAGCAGCCCAATAGCGGGAGGGGATGAGCAGTTCTTC,CASSPIAGGDEQFF
TRBJ1-1,TRBV30,TRBD1,once,TGTGCCTGGGCCGGGACAGGGGAAGCTTTCTTT,CAWAGTGEAFF
TRBJ1-1,TRBV28,TRBD1,NA,TGTGCCAGCAGCCTAGACAGGGGGCAAGGGAACACTGAAGCTTTCTTT,CASSLDRGQGNTEAFF
TRBJ2-5,TRBV7-2,NA,NA,TGTGCCAGCAGCTCCTCAAAGACTATGTACTTC,CASSSSKTMYF
TRBJ2-7,TRBV2,NA,NA,TGTGCCAGCAAAGGACAGTATTACGAGCAGTACTTC,CASKGQYYEQYF
TRBJ1-1,TRBV7-6,TRBD1,NA,TGTGCCAGCAGCTTGCAACCGGGACAGGTGAACACTGAAGCTTTCTTT,CASSLQPGQVNTEAFF
TRBJ1-4,TRBV7-8,NA,NA,TGTGCCAGCAGCCTGACTGGGGGCAATGAAAAACTGTTTTTT,CASSLTGGNEKLFF
TRBJ2-3,TRBV4-1,TRBD2,NA,TGCGCCAGCAGCCAAGCGACTAGCGGGGGGGCGAAAGATACGCAGTATTTT,CASSQATSGGAKDTQYF
TRBJ2-7,TRBV11-3,TRBD1,NA,TGTGCCAGCAGCTTATTTGGGGGACAGGGATACGAGCAGTACTTC,CASSLFGGQGYEQYF
TRBJ2-7,TRBV28,TRBD1,NA,TGTGCCAGCACCCCGGACAGGTCAGCCTACGAGCAGTACTTC,CASTPDRSAYEQYF
TRBJ2-7,TRBV28,TRBD1,NA,TGTGCCAGCAGGGGGACAGGATCCTACGAGCAGTACTTC,CASRGTGSYEQYF
TRBJ2-3,TRBV29-1,TRBD2,NA,TGCAGCGTTGAGTGGCTAGCGGACTTCACAGATACGCAGTATTTT,CSVEWLADFTDTQYF
TRBJ2-7,TRBV4-1,TRBD1,NA,TGCGCCAGCAGCCAAAGAGGGACAGGGGACGAGCAGTACTTC,CASSQRGTGDEQYF
TRBJ2-3,TRBV2,TRBD2,NA,TGTGCCAGCAGTCTGAGACTAGCGGGCGGCGGCACAGATACGCAGTATTTT,CASSLRLAGGGTDTQYF
TRBJ1-1,TRBV27,NA,NA,TGTGCCAGCAGTCCCCTCGTCGCAGGGAGGGCCACTGAAGCTTTCTTT,CASSPLVAGRATEAFF